The source of this TCR beta chain is a study of T-cell reconstitution after alpha-beta-depleted transplantation in children. As it was prepared, the TCRbeta library received unique molecular identifiers. A single record per CDR3 protein comes from TCRdb applying MiXCR to the PCR reads. This sample yields roughly 300,000 distinct CDR3 sequences, of which 9.9% are seen a single time; about 9.5% belongs to the top ten. The sequence was obtained from a human donor who donated a stem cell graft to a child with SCID. Sequencing used PBMCs from the stem cell graft donor, obtained from the stem cell graft.

CDR3 DNA: TGCGCCAGCAGCAAGGACAGCCTTCAAGAGACCCAGTACTTC. Its protein product is CASSKDSLQETQYF. The chain combines TRBV5-1 with TRBJ2-5; a possible D gene is TRBD1 (6 bases). Trimming pared 4 bases from V and 2 bases from J, leaving 12 bases between. The CDR3 contains 14 residues. CDR1 SGHRS and CDR2 YFSETQ come from the germline V gene.